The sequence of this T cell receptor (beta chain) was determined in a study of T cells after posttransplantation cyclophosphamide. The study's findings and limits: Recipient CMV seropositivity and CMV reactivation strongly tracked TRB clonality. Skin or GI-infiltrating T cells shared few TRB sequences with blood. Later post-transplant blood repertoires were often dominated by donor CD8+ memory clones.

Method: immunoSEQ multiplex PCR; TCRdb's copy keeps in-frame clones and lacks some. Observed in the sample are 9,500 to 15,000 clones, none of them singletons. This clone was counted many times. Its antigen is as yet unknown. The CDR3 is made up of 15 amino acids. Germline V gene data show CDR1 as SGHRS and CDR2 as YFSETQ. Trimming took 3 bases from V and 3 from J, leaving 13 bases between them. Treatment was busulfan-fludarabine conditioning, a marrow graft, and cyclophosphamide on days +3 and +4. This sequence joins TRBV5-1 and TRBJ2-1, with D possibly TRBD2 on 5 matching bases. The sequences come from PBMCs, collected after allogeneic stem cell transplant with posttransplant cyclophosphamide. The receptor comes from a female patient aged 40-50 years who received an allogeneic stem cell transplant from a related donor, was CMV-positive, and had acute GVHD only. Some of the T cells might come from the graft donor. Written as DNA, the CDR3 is TGCGCCAGCAGCTCTACTAGTGGGCACTACAATGAGCAGTTCTTC. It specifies CASSSTSGHYNEQFF. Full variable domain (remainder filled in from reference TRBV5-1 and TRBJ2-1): KAGVTQTPRYLIKTRGQQVTLSCSPISGHRSVSWYQQTPGQGLQFLFEYFSETQRNKGNFPGRFSGRQFSNSRSEMNVSTLELGDSALYLCASSSTSGHYNEQFFGPGTRLTVL.